The clone carrying this T cell receptor (beta chain) was counted a few times. The same CDR3 can be traced to other DNA sequences in this sample. The data were obtained in a study of blood T cell repertoires in COVID-19. Study in general: The study drew acute and convalescent COVID-19 samples from the United States, Italy and Spain. In each case, the material was cDNA or gDNA derived from T cells, B-cell-depleted T cells, or PBMCs.

Measured with immunoSEQ multiplex PCR; TCRdb has only the in-frame clones, and not every one. The sample carries almost 500,000 clones, approximately 90% recorded once. Germline CDR1 reads SGHRS; CDR2 reads YFSETQ. Trimming took 0 bases from V and 2 from J, leaving 5 bases between them. This CDR3 region has 13 residues. Living in 24 US areas, the participants were between roughly 18 and 90 years of age. This receptor was obtained from a woman aged 60-70 years who had recovered from COVID-19. This chain connects TRBV5-1 to TRBJ1-1; D is unresolved. The sequencing sample was made of PBMCs or T cells enriched from blood (not recorded which). In DNA, the CDR3 is TGCGCCAGCAGCTTGGACTTAAACACTGAAGCTTTCTTT. This codes for CASSLDLNTEAFF.